A single T cell receptor beta chain is shown here with its context. As yet, its antigen is unknown. Germline values: CDR1 MNHNS, CDR2 SASEGT. This CDR3 spans 16 amino acids. With 2 bases removed from V and 7 bases from J, the gap between germline ends came to 18 bases. The source of the sample is a study of OX40 agonist ivuxolimab in advanced cancers. Whole-study context: Ivuxolimab, an agonist antibody against OX40 (CD134), was given to patients. Prior therapy, whether anti-PD-1, anti-PD-L1 or anti-CTLA-4, was allowed, and less than 45% had some. In three patients, partial responses were observed, one with hepatocellular carcinoma and two with cutaneous melanoma. Whole-study findings and limits: Fewer expanded clones were found on average in CD4+ than in CD8+ T cells.

The repertoire was sequenced with immunoSEQ multiplex PCR; TCRdb's copy has only in-frame clones and lacks some. The sample yields over 45,000 clones, over 75% seen once. The receptor was derived from an adult with an advanced solid tumor such as melanoma, head and neck, liver or kidney cancer. The rearrangement uses TRBV6-1 and TRBJ1-5, with D tentatively TRBD1 (5 bases). The sequences come from CD4+ or CD8+ T cells sorted from blood, collected in a trial of the OX40 agonist ivuxolimab. The CDR3 reads CASSEWGERVIQPQHF. The DNA of the CDR3 is TGTGCCAGCAGTGAATGGGGGGAAAGGGTGATCCAGCCCCAGCATTTT.